A selection of T cell receptor beta chains follows, all from one sample in a study of identical twins. From the 5' RACE reads, TCRdb called clonotypes with MiXCR, one entry per CDR3 protein. The sample includes 430,000 or so distinct CDR3 sequences, 20% to 25% seen only once; the top ten take around 3%. The data were also submitted as part of a second study, on T cells expressing NK-cell markers.

Sequenced sample: CD4+ T cells sorted from blood. Receptors were obtained from a woman younger than 35 in good health. Both conserved end residues are part of each CDR3. Fields, in order: V gene, clone size, J gene, D gene, CDR3 protein, CDR3 DNA. A D gene is named only where the DNA matches it firmly. Only part of the rows carry a size: once, few, many, or a class if the clone is expanded.

TRBV4-3	few	TRBJ2-3	TRBD2	CASSQGLAEDTQYF	TGCGCCAGCAGCCAGGGACTAGCTGAAGATACGCAGTATTTT
TRBV15	-	TRBJ2-1	-	CATSRVLADEQFF	TGTGCCACCAGCAGAGTCCTAGCTGATGAGCAGTTCTTC
TRBV9	few	TRBJ2-3	-	CASSVVGYSTDTQYF	TGTGCCAGCAGCGTGGTGGGTTATAGCACAGATACGCAGTATTTT
TRBV7-9	-	TRBJ1-4	-	CASSLRLDSNEKLFF	TGTGCCAGCAGCTTAAGGTTGGATTCTAATGAAAAACTGTTTTTT
TRBV5-1	-	TRBJ2-7	-	CASHDSALSSYEQYF	TGCGCCAGCCACGACAGCGCCCTGAGCTCCTACGAGCAGTACTTC
TRBV10-3	few	TRBJ2-1	TRBD1	CAIGTGTGNSYNEQFF	TGTGCCATCGGAACCGGGACAGGGAATTCCTACAATGAGCAGTTCTTC
TRBV20-1	-	TRBJ2-3	TRBD2	CSAAGGGTDTQYF	TGCAGTGCTGCGGGAGGCGGCACAGATACGCAGTATTTT
TRBV5-1	-	TRBJ2-7	TRBD1	CASTGGTGDEQYF	TGCGCCAGCACCGGGGGGACAGGGGACGAGCAGTACTTC
TRBV12-3/TRBV12-4	few	TRBJ2-1	-	CASSPQRWQFF	TGTGCCAGCAGTCCACAGAGATGGCAGTTCTTC
TRBV20-1	-	TRBJ2-3	TRBD2	CSASLLTSGSTDTQYF	TGCAGTGCTAGCCTTCTAACTAGCGGGAGTACAGATACGCAGTATTTT
TRBV5-1	-	TRBJ2-3	TRBD1	CASSPQGQGIDTQYF	TGCGCCAGCAGCCCCCAAGGACAGGGAATAGATACGCAGTATTTT
TRBV27	-	TRBJ2-5	TRBD1	CASRRQGVHGGQETQYF	TGTGCCAGCAGAAGACAGGGGGTCCATGGTGGACAAGAGACCCAGTACTTC
TRBV7-2	few	TRBJ2-7	TRBD1	CASTRDRHSYEQYF	TGTGCCAGCACCCGGGACAGGCACTCCTACGAGCAGTACTTC
TRBV9	-	TRBJ1-6	TRBD1	CASNAGGSPLHF	TGTGCCAGCAACGCAGGGGGTTCACCCCTCCACTTT
TRBV20-1	few	TRBJ1-1	TRBD1	CSARDRGTGGAFF	TGCAGTGCTAGAGATAGGGGGACAGGCGGCGCTTTCTTT
TRBV7-9	few	TRBJ1-6	TRBD1	CASSFRGQGYNSPLHF	TGTGCCAGCAGCTTCAGGGGACAGGGGTATAATTCACCCCTCCACTTT
TRBV6-1	-	TRBJ2-1	-	CASSESWDTAFF	TGTGCCAGCAGTGAAAGCTGGGACACCGCCTTCTTC
TRBV29-1	few	TRBJ2-7	-	CSVDEGYEQYF	TGCAGCGTTGACGAGGGCTACGAGCAGTACTTC
TRBV19	-	TRBJ2-7	TRBD1	CASSQFPGTGRDEQYF	TGTGCCAGTAGTCAGTTTCCCGGGACAGGGAGAGACGAGCAGTACTTC
TRBV20-1	few	TRBJ2-3	-	CSARHARGARDTQYF	TGCAGTGCTAGACACGCTCGGGGGGCACGGGATACGCAGTATTTT
TRBV15	few	TRBJ2-7	-	CATSRDSRGYYEQYF	TGTGCCACCAGCAGAGATTCTAGGGGATACTACGAGCAGTACTTC
TRBV29-1	few	TRBJ2-1	-	CSVEGADPSSYNEQFF	TGCAGCGTTGAGGGCGCCGACCCCAGCTCCTACAATGAGCAGTTCTTC
TRBV2	-	TRBJ2-7	-	CASIFQGVRYEQYF	TGTGCCAGCATCTTCCAGGGTGTGAGGTACGAGCAGTACTTC
TRBV3-1	once	TRBJ2-3	-	CASSRHLGRTDTQYF	TGTGCCAGCAGCCGCCACTTAGGACGCACAGATACGCAGTATTTT
TRBV20-1	many	TRBJ1-6	-	CSARGDSPLHF	TGCAGTGCTAGAGGGGATTCACCCCTCCACTTT
TRBV7-3	few	TRBJ2-1	TRBD1	CASSLGQGALEQFF	TGTGCCAGCAGCTTGGGACAGGGGGCGCTTGAGCAGTTCTTC
TRBV4-2	few	TRBJ2-1	-	CASSQDGGGTGEQFF	TGTGCCAGCAGCCAAGATGGCGGCGGTACAGGTGAGCAGTTCTTC
TRBV5-1	-	TRBJ1-1	-	CASSLGGTDNTEAFF	TGCGCCAGCAGCTTGGGGGGGACCGATAACACTGAAGCTTTCTTT
TRBV12-3/TRBV12-4	-	TRBJ1-2	-	CASSFDNNYGYTF	TGTGCCAGCAGTTTCGACAATAACTATGGCTACACCTTC
TRBV20-1	many	TRBJ2-3	-	CSAREAADTQYF	TGCAGTGCTAGAGAAGCCGCAGATACGCAGTATTTT
TRBV10-3	few	TRBJ2-7	-	CAIRRGTDQTYEQYF	TGTGCCATCAGGAGGGGGACCGACCAGACCTACGAGCAGTACTTC
TRBV2	few	TRBJ2-5	TRBD1	CASSSSAGGRETQYF	TGTGCCAGCAGTTCGTCGGCAGGGGGCCGGGAGACCCAGTACTTC
TRBV7-8	few	TRBJ2-7	TRBD2	CASSLGTSVYYYYEQYF	TGTGCCAGCAGCCTTGGGACTAGCGTCTATTATTACTACGAGCAGTACTTC
TRBV20-1	-	TRBJ2-3	TRBD2	CSAGIAGPLYTQYF	TGCAGTGCTGGAATAGCGGGGCCCTTATATACGCAGTATTTT
TRBV12-3/TRBV12-4	few	TRBJ2-7	-	CASKRTSYEQYF	TGTGCCAGCAAACGGACCTCCTACGAGCAGTACTTC
TRBV2	-	TRBJ1-1	-	CASRKAGEWVRAFF	TGTGCCAGCAGGAAGGCAGGGGAATGGGTGAGAGCTTTCTTT
TRBV3-1	-	TRBJ1-2	-	CASSQTGFGYTF	TGTGCCAGCAGCCAGACAGGTTTCGGCTACACCTTC
TRBV5-8	-	TRBJ2-5	TRBD2	CASSTGLAGTMGETQYF	TGTGCCAGCAGCACTGGACTAGCGGGGACCATGGGGGAGACCCAGTACTTC
TRBV5-1	few	TRBJ1-4	TRBD1	CASSTGQENEKLFF	TGCGCCAGCAGCACCGGACAGGAAAATGAAAAACTGTTTTTT
TRBV12-3/TRBV12-4	-	TRBJ2-1	TRBD2	CASSPGLAGAGEQFF	TGTGCCAGCAGTCCGGGACTAGCGGGAGCGGGAGAGCAGTTCTTC
TRBV20-1	few	TRBJ1-2	-	CSARGQLYGYTF	TGCAGTGCTAGAGGACAGCTCTATGGCTACACCTTC
TRBV12-3/TRBV12-4	few	TRBJ2-5	-	CASSLGSDKETQYF	TGTGCCAGCAGTTTGGGATCCGACAAAGAGACCCAGTACTTC
TRBV5-1	many	TRBJ2-5	-	CASSLRGDKETQYF	TGCGCCAGCAGCTTGCGCGGGGACAAAGAGACCCAGTACTTC